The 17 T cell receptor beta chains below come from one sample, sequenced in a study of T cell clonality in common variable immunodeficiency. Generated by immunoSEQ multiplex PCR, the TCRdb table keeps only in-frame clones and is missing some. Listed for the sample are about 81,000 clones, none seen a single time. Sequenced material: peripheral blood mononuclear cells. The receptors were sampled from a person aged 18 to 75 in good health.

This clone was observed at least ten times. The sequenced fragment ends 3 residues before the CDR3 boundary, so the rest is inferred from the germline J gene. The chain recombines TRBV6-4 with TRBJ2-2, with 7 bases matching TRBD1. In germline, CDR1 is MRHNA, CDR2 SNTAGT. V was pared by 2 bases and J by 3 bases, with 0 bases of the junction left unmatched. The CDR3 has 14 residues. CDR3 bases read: TGTGCCAGCAGTGACGGACAGGACACCGGGGAG. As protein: CASSDGQDTGE. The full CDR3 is CASSDGQDTGELFF.

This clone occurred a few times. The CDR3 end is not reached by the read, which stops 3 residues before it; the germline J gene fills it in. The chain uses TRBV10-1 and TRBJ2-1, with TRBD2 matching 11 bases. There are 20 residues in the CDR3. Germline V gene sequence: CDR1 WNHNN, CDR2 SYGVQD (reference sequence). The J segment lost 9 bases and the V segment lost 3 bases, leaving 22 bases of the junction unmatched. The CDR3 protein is CASSDLRPGTSGFGVGEQFF. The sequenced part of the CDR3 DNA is TGCGCCAGCAGTGATTTGCGGCCCGGGACTAGCGGTTTTGGGGTCGGTGAG.

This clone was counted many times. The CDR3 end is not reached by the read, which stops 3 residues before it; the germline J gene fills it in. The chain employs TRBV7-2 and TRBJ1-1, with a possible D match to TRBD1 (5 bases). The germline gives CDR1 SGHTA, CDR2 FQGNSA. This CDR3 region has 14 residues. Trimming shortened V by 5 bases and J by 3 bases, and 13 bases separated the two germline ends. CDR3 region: CASSPEQGHTEAFF. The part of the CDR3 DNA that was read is TGTGCCAGCAGCCCAGAGCAGGGTCACACTGAA.

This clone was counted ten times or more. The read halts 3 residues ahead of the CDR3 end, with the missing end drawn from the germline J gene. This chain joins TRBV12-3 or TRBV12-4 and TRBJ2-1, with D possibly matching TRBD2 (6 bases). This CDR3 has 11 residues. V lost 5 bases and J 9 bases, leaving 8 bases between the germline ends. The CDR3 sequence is CASSTGGEQFF. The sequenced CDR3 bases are TGTGCCAGCAGTACCGGGGGTGAG.

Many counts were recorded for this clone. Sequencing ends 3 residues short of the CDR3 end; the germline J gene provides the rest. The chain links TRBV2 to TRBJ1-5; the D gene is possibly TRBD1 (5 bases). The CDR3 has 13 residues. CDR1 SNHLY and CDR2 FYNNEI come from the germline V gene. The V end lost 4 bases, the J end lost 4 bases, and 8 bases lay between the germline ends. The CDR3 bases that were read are TGTGCCAGCAGTGCAGGGTGGAATCAGCCC. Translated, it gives CASSAGWNQP. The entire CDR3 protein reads CASSAGWNQPQHF.

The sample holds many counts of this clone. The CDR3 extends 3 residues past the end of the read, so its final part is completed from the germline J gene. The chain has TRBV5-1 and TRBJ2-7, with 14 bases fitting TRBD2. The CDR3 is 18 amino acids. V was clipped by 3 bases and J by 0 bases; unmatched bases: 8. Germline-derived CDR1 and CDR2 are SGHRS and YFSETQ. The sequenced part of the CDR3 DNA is TGCGCCAGCAGCTCCGGACTAGCGGGAGGTTCAAGCTCCTACGAG. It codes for CASSSGLAGGSSSYE. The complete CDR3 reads CASSSGLAGGSSSYEQYF.

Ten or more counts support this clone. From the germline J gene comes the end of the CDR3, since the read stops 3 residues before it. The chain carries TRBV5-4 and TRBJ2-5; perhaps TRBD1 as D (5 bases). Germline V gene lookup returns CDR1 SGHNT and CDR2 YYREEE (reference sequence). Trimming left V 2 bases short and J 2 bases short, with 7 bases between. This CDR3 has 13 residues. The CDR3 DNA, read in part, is TGTGCCAGCAGCTTAAGGGGTCAAGAGACC. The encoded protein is CASSLRGQET. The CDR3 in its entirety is CASSLRGQETQYF.

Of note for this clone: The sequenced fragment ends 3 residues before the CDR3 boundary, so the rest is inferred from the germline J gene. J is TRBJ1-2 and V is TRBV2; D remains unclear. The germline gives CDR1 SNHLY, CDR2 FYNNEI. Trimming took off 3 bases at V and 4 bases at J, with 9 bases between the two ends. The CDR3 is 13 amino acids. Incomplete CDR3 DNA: TGTGCCAGCAGTGAGATACCTAGCTATGGC. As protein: CASSEIPSYG. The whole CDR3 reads CASSEIPSYGYTF.

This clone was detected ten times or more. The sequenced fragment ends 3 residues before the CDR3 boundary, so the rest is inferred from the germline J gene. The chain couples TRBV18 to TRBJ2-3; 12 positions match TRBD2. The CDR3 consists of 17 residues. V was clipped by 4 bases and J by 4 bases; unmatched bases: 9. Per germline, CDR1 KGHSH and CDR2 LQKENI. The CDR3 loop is CASSRRLTSGSADTQYF. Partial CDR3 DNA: TGTGCCAGCTCACGCCGCCTGACTAGCGGGAGTGCAGATACG.

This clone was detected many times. The covered CDR3 bases are TGTGCCAGCTTATACGACGGGGGCTACGAG. Translated: CASLYDGGYE. The entire CDR3 is CASLYDGGYEQYF. The J gene is TRBJ2-7, the V gene TRBV2; TRBD2 might be the D (6 bases). The read gets to within 3 residues of the CDR3 end, and the germline J gene fills in the rest. Trimming left V 8 bases short and J 3 bases short, with 14 bases between. The CDR3 loop spans 13 amino acids. CDR1 SNHLY and CDR2 FYNNEI come from the germline V gene. Combining the CDR3 with reference TRBV2 and TRBJ2-7 gives the whole variable domain EPEVTQTPSHQVTQMGQEVILRCVPISNHLYFYWYRQILGQKVEFLVSFYNNEISEKSEIFDDQFSVERPDGSNFTLKIRSTKLEDSAMYFCASLYDGGYEQYFGPGTRLTVT.

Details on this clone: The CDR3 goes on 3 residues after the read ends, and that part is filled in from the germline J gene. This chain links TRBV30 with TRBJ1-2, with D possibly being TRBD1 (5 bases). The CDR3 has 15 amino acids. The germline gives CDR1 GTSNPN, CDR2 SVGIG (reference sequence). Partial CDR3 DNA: TGTGCCTGGAGTGGAGGGACTGGCCGTTCGGATACC. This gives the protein CAWSGGTGRSDT. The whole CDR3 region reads CAWSGGTGRSDTYTF.

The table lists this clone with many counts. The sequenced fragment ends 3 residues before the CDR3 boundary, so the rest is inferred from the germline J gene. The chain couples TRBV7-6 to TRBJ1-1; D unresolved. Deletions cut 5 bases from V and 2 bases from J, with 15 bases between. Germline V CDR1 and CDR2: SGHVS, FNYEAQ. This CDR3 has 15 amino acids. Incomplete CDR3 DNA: TGTGCCAGCAGCAGATGGCGGGCAGCTAACACTGAA. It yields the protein CASSRWRAANTE. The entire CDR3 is CASSRWRAANTEAFF.

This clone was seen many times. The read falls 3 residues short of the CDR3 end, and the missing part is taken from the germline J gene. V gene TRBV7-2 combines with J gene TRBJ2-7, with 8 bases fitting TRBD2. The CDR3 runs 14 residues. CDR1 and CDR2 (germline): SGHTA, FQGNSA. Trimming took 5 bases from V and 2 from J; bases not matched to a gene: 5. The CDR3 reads CASSQTSGPYEQYF. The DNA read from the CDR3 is TGTGCCAGCAGCCAAACTAGCGGTCCCTACGAG.

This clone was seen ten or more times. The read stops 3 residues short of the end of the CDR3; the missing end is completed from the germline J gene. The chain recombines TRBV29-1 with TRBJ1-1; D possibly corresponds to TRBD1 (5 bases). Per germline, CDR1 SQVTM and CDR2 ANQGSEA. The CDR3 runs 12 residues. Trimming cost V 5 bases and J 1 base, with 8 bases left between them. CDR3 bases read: TGCAGCGTTCGCGGGGGGAACACTGAA. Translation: CSVRGGNTE. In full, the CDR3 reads CSVRGGNTEAFF.

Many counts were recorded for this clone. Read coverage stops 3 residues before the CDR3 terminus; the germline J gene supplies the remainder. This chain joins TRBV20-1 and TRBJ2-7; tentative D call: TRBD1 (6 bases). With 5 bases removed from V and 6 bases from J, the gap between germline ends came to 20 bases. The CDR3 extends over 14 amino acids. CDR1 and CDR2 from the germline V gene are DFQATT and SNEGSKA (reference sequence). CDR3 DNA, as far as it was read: TGCAGTGCTGTGCTAGGGACAAGGGTCTCCGAG. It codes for CSAVLGTRVSE. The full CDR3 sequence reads CSAVLGTRVSEQYF.

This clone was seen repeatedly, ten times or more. CDR3 sequence reads: CASSYGPGQGNREPQHF. Partial CDR3 DNA: TGTGCCAGCAGCTACGGTCCGGGACAGGGAAACAGGGAGCCC. The rearrangement joins TRBV7-8 to TRBJ1-5, with 9 bases identical to TRBD1. The read falls 3 residues short of the CDR3 end, and the missing part is taken from the germline J gene. After removal of 4 bases from V and 8 bases from J, the junction contained 15 bases not matched to a gene. This CDR3 region has 17 residues. The germline CDR1 and CDR2 sequences are SGHVS and FQNEAQ.

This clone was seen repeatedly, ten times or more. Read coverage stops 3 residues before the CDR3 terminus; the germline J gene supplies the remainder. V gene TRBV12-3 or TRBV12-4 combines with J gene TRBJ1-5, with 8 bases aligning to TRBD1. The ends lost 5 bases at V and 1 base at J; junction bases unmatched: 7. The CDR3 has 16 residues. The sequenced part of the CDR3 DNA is TGTGCCAGCAGTAAAGGACAGGGCCAAAGCAATCAGCCC. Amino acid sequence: CASSKGQGQSNQP. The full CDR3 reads CASSKGQGQSNQPQHF.